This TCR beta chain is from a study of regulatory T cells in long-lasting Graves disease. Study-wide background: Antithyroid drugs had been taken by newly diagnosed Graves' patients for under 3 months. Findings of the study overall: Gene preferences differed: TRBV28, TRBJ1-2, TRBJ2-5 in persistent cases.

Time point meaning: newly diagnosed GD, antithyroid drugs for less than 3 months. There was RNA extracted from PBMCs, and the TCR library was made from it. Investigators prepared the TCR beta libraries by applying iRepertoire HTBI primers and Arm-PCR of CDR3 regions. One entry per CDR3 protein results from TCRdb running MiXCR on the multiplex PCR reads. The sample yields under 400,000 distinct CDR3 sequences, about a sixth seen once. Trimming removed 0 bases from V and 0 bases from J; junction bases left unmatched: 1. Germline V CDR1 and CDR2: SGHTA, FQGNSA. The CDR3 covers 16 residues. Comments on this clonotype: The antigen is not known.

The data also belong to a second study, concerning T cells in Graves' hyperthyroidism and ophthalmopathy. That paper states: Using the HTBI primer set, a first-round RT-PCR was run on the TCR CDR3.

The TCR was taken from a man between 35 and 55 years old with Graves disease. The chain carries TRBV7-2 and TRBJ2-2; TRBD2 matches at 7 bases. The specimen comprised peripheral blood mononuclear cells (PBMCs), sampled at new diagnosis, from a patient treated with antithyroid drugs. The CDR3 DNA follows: TGTGCCAGCAGCTTAGCGGGACTAACGAACACCGGGGAGCTGTTTTTT. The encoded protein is CASSLAGLTNTGELFF.